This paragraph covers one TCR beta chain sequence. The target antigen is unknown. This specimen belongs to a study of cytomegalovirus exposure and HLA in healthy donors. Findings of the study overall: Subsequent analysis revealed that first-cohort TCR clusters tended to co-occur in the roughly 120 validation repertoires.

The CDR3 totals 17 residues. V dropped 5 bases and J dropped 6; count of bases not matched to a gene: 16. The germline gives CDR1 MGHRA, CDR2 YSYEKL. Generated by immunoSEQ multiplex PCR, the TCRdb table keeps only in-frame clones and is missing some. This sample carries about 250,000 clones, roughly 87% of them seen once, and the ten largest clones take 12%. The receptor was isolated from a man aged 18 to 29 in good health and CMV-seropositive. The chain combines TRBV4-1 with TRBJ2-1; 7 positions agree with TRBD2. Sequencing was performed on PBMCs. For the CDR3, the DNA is TGCGCCAGCAGCAAAAGGCCTAGCGGAGTGGGGGGCAATGAGCAGTTCTTC. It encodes CASSKRPSGVGGNEQFF.